This T cell receptor (beta chain) comes out of a study of early T cells in non-severe SARS-CoV-2 infection. The V gene's germline CDR1 is KGHDR and CDR2 SFDVKD. CDR3 length equals 12 residues. V was clipped by 7 bases and J by 0 bases, with 5 bases between them. This clonotype has a count of ten or more. TCRdb reprocessed the 5' RACE reads with MiXCR, giving one entry per CDR3 protein. The sample lists over 30,000 distinct CDR3 sequences; roughly 6% were seen once. The clonotype comes from an adult who was a healthcare worker with PCR-confirmed SARS-CoV-2 infection or an uninfected control (not recorded which). V and J are TRBV24-1 and TRBJ1-1; D ambiguous. The specimen was whole blood. The CDR3 region is CATRGMNTEAFF. CDR3 coding DNA: TGTGCCACCAGGGGCATGAACACTGAAGCTTTCTTT.